The clone carrying this TCR beta chain has at least ten counts. Regarding time point: persistent/refractory GD, antithyroid drugs over 5 years with positive TRAb. Construction of the TCR library relied on RNA isolated from PBMCs. Patients with Graves' disease were diagnosed by American Thyroid Association guidelines. This sample was included in a study of regulatory T cells in long-lasting Graves disease. This CDR3 region has 14 residues. Germline lookup yields CDR1 SGHRS and CDR2 YFSETQ. V lost 0 bases and J 2 bases, leaving 8 bases between the germline ends. Arm-PCR with iRepertoire HTBI primers amplified the CDR3 regions for these TCR beta libraries. TCRdb re-derived calls from the multiplex PCR reads in MiXCR, one entry per CDR3 protein. The repertoire consists of 350,000 to 500,000 distinct CDR3 sequences, with roughly 23% occurring once and the leading ten covering approximately 14%.

The sequence came from a female donor with Graves disease. Sequencing was performed on peripheral blood mononuclear cells (PBMCs), taken when the disease was refractory, from a patient treated with antithyroid drugs. This chain uses TRBV5-1 with TRBJ1-2; D gene ambiguous. DNA for the CDR3: TGCGCCAGCAGCTTGGATTCTCAGAACTATGGCTACACCTTC. Its translation is CASSLDSQNYGYTF. Variable domain in full (rest from reference TRBV5-1 and TRBJ1-2): KAGVTQTPRYLIKTRGQQVTLSCSPISGHRSVSWYQQTPGQGLQFLFEYFSETQRNKGNFPGRFSGRQFSNSRSEMNVSTLELGDSALYLCASSLDSQNYGYTFGSGTRLTVV.